The 18 T cell receptor beta chains presented below share a single source sample, sequenced in a study of prognosis after radiotherapy for stage I lung cancer. From genomic DNA, TCR beta CDR3 was amplified by two-round multiplex PCR. Primers specific to each TRBV and TRBJ gene were used in first-round PCR. Via MiXCR, TCRdb re-called the multiplex PCR reads, giving one row per CDR3 protein. The sample includes 11,000 to 15,000 distinct CDR3 sequences, roughly 26% seen only once; the top ten take about a tenth. The sequencing here drew on PBMCs, taken before or after stereotactic body radiation therapy (not recorded which). Every receptor here comes from a donor aged 50 or older with non-small cell lung cancer.

There are many counts of this clonotype. The J gene is TRBJ1-5, the V gene TRBV6-5; D gene unclear. Germline loops: CDR1 MNHEY, CDR2 SVGAGI. CDR3 length equals 13 residues. Trimming took off 0 bases at V and 7 bases at J, with 7 bases between the two ends. The CDR3: CASSYSAQQPQHF. The CDR3 coding sequence is TGTGCCAGCAGTTACTCCGCCCAGCAGCCCCAGCATTTT.

This clonotype was counted a single time. A far larger clone differs by one base, so this is likely a read error. The chain is built from TRBV5-1 and TRBJ2-4; TRBD1 or TRBD2 may be the D gene (6 bases each). Germline V gene sequence: CDR1 SGHRS, CDR2 YFSETQ. This CDR3 region has 14 residues. The CDR3 loop is CASSLVGGPETQCF. The CDR3 DNA is TGCGCCAGCAGCCTTGTAGGGGGGCCAGAGACCCAGTGCTTC.

Comments on this clonotype: Mismatch with germline at one junction end may stem from a read error. The chain couples TRBV12-3 or TRBV12-4 to TRBJ2-7, with TRBD2 matching over 8 bases. This CDR3 spans 14 amino acids. The CDR3 region is CASRGTSGTPEKYF. CDR3 nucleotides: TGTGCCAGCAGGGGGACTAGTGGGACTCCCGAGAAGTACTTC.

In regard to this clonotype: Given a much more abundant clone one base away, this may be a read error. V gene TRBV2 combines with J gene TRBJ2-5; D may be TRBD1 or TRBD2 (6 bases each). This CDR3 has 15 residues. From germline, CDR1 is SNHLY and CDR2 FYNNEI. This chain's CDR3 is CASSGLGGPGETQHF. CDR3 nucleotide sequence: TGTGCCAGCAGTGGATTGGGGGGCCCGGGGGAGACCCAGCACTTC.

This clonotype came up many times. The chain has TRBV18 and TRBJ1-3; D gene unclear. Germline V CDR1 and CDR2: KGHSH, LQKENI. The V gene lost 0 bases and the J gene lost 2 bases, with 11 bases spanning the gap. The CDR3 is 16 residues long. Written as DNA, the CDR3 is TGTGCCAGCTCACCACCAAATACATTACCTGGAAACACCATATATTTT. As protein: CASSPPNTLPGNTIYF.

This clonotype came up many times. V usage is TRBV10-3 and J usage is TRBJ1-4; 8 bases map to TRBD1. The CDR3 length is 14 residues. Germline V gene lookup returns CDR1 ENHRY and CDR2 SYGVKD. Trimming took 2 bases from V and 7 from J; bases not matched to a gene: 3. Here the CDR3 reads CAISEAGGLEKLFF. The CDR3, as DNA: TGTGCCATCAGTGAGGCAGGGGGCCTTGAAAAACTGTTTTTT.

The chain uses TRBV6-2 or TRBV6-3 and TRBJ2-1; D remains ambiguous. The CDR3 contains 11 residues. The V gene lost 11 bases and the J gene lost 8 bases, with 13 bases spanning the gap. CDR1 and CDR2 (germline): MNHEY, SVGEGT. Written as DNA, the CDR3 is TGTGCCGGCAAACGCATTCATGAGCAGTTCTTC. This sequence encodes CAGKRIHEQFF.

This clonotype was recorded many times. Here the CDR3 reads CSARERSLWGAFF. The CDR3, as DNA: TGCAGTGCTAGAGAGCGGAGTCTGTGGGGGGCTTTCTTT. The genes are TRBV20-1 and TRBJ1-1; possibly TRBD1 for D (5 bases). This CDR3 is 13 amino acids long. Per germline, CDR1 DFQATT and CDR2 SNEGSKA (reference sequence). V shed 0 bases and J shed 11 bases, with 16 bases lying between them.

In this sample, this clonotype is medium-sized (0.01 to 0.1%). The chain recombines TRBV3-1 with TRBJ2-3; 8 bases are shared with TRBD2. V shed 1 base, J shed 5 bases, and the junction held 14 bases outside the gene matches. Germline lookup yields CDR1 LGHDT and CDR2 YNNKEL (reference sequence). The CDR3 consists of 18 residues. CDR3 in amino acids: CASSQGGLGVAGKDTQYF. DNA of the CDR3: TGTGCCAGCAGCCAAGGGGGACTTGGGGTAGCGGGAAAAGATACGCAGTATTTT.

The chain uses TRBV7-3 and TRBJ2-1, with D possibly TRBD2 on 5 matching bases. V was shortened by 2 bases and J by 9 bases, with 11 bases between the two germline ends. There are 13 residues in the CDR3. Germline assignment: CDR1 SGHTA and CDR2 FQGTGA. The CDR3 here is CASSLGGVTEQFF. The CDR3 DNA reads TGTGCCAGCAGCTTAGGAGGAGTCACTGAGCAGTTCTTC.

The sample holds many counts of this clonotype. This rearrangement joins TRBV5-4 to TRBJ2-7, with 8 bases aligning to TRBD2. The junction had 8 bases not matched to a gene; V was cut back by 3 bases and J by 3 bases. The CDR3 covers 15 residues. CDR1 is SGHNT and CDR2 is YYREEE in the germline V gene (reference sequence). The CDR3 loop is CASSSGTSGGYEQYF. The CDR3 DNA follows: TGTGCCAGCAGCTCGGGTACTAGCGGTGGCTACGAGCAGTACTTC.

This clonotype was seen many times. This rearrangement joins TRBV2 to TRBJ2-5, with D perhaps assigned TRBD1 or TRBD2 (6 bases each). The CDR3 is made up of 11 amino acids. Germline V lookup: CDR1 SNHLY, CDR2 FYNNEI. Trimming stripped 7 bases from V and 12 bases from J, with 15 bases between. The CDR3 spells CASKPLRGEYF. CDR3 coding DNA: TGTGCCAGCAAACCCCTAAGGGGGGAGTACTTC.

The chain combines TRBV2 with TRBJ1-6; 7 bases align to TRBD1. The J segment lost 14 bases and the V segment lost 8 bases, leaving 6 bases of the junction unmatched. The V gene's germline CDR1 is SNHLY and CDR2 FYNNEI. The CDR3 covers 11 residues. The CDR3 region is CASVTQGTLHF. DNA of the CDR3: TGTGCCAGCGTCACACAGGGGACCCTCCACTTT.

This clonotype was recorded many times. The J gene is TRBJ1-5, the V gene TRBV20-1; TRBD1 aligns across 9 bases. The germline V gene has CDR1 DFQATT and CDR2 SNEGSKA (reference sequence). This CDR3 contains 15 residues. CDR3 loop: CSATGGARSNQPQHF. CDR3 coding DNA: TGCAGCGCAACAGGGGGCGCGAGGAGCAATCAGCCCCAGCATTTT.

The rearrangement joins TRBV12-3 or TRBV12-4 to TRBJ1-1, with 8 bases matching TRBD1. CDR3 length: 14 amino acids. The trim removed 8 bases at V and 13 bases at J, leaving 18 bases unmatched. CDR3 nucleotides: TGTGCCAGCGCCCCTGACAGGGGCCGCACTGAGGATTTCTTT. The encoded protein is CASAPDRGRTEDFF.

By share, this clonotype ranks as medium-sized. The V call is TRBV3-1, the J call TRBJ2-1; D unresolved. V shed 1 base and J shed 9 bases, with 7 bases lying between them. This CDR3 region has 12 residues. Germline loops: CDR1 LGHDT, CDR2 YNNKEL (reference sequence). CDR3 nucleotides: TGTGCCAGCAGCCAAGGGGGTGGTGAGCAGTTCTTC. Its translation: CASSQGGGEQFF.

This clonotype was detected a few times. A read error is the likely source, as a far larger clone sits one nucleotide away. The V gene is TRBV28, the J gene TRBJ2-5, with D hard to call. The DNA matches TRBJ2-1 better at its end, which makes the J call doubtful. The CDR3 contains 12 residues. Germline-derived CDR1 and CDR2 are MDHEN and SYDVKM. The DNA for the CDR3 is TGTGCCAGCAGTCATATCCACAATGAGCAGTTCTTC. It yields the protein CASSHIHNEQFF.

By sample fraction, this clonotype is medium-sized. The J gene is TRBJ2-1, the V gene TRBV28, with 13 bases matching TRBD2. The germline V gene encodes CDR1 MDHEN and CDR2 SYDVKM. The CDR3 spans 19 residues. The V gene end was trimmed by 5 bases and the J gene end by 7 bases; junction bases not matched to a gene: 17. The CDR3 is CASSPGLAGVGLGINEQFF. CDR3 DNA: TGTGCCAGCAGTCCTGGACTAGCGGGAGTTGGGCTAGGAATTAATGAGCAGTTCTTC.